These 30 T cell receptor beta chains came from one sample sequenced in a study of blood T cell repertoires in COVID-19. Only in-frame clones appear in the TCRdb table, and some are missing; sequencing was by immunoSEQ multiplex PCR. The sample lists 300,000 or so clones, more than 75% occurring once. The material sequenced was PBMCs or T cells enriched from blood (not recorded which). The receptors here all came from a woman under 30 who had recovered from COVID-19.

This rearrangement joins TRBV2 to TRBJ1-4; D not certain. Trimming took 9 bases from V and 4 from J, leaving 6 bases between them. Germline CDR1 is SNHLY and CDR2 is FYNNEI. The CDR3 extends over 11 amino acids. The CDR3 loop is CASQFNEKLFF. The CDR3 DNA reads as TGTGCCAGTCAATTTAATGAAAAACTGTTTTTT.

The chain employs TRBV29-1 and TRBJ1-1; the D is unclear. Trimming left V 4 bases short and J 8 bases short, with 11 bases between. CDR3 length equals 11 residues. Germline CDR1 reads SQVTM; CDR2 reads ANQGSEA. CDR3 coding DNA: TGCAGCGTTGGCGATTTCCCGGAAGCTTTCTTT. The encoded protein is CSVGDFPEAFF.

The V gene is TRBV2, the J gene TRBJ1-2; D gene unclear. The CDR3 extends over 12 amino acids. CDR1 SNHLY and CDR2 FYNNEI come from the germline V gene. V gave up 6 bases and J gave up 8 bases, with 13 bases separating them. The DNA for the CDR3 is TGTGCCAGCAGAACGAAACCGGGGGGCTACACCTTC. It encodes CASRTKPGGYTF.

This sequence joins TRBV3-1 (or the pseudogene TRBV3-2) and TRBJ1-6, with D perhaps TRBD1 (5 bases). The ends were cut back, 1 base at V and 9 bases at J, with 13 bases in the middle. Germline assignment: CDR1 LGHDT and CDR2 YNNKEL (reference sequence). The CDR3 is 15 residues long. Here the CDR3 DNA reads TGTGCCAGCAGCCAAGTATGGGGGAGGGCTTCACCCCTCCACTTT. It yields the protein CASSQVWGRASPLHF.

Written as DNA, the CDR3 is TGTGCCAGCAGCGTCCACAGGGGGCTCTACGAGCAGTACTTC. Its translation is CASSVHRGLYEQYF. This chain links TRBV7-8 with TRBJ2-7, with 9 bases fitting TRBD1. This CDR3 contains 14 residues. V gave up 5 bases and J gave up 3 bases; unmatched junction bases: 5. The germline CDR1 and CDR2 sequences are SGHVS and FQNEAQ. Combining the CDR3 with reference TRBV7-8 and TRBJ2-7 gives the whole variable domain GAGVSQSPRYKVAKRGQDVALRCDPISGHVSLFWYQQALGQGPEFLTYFQNEAQLDKSGLPSDRFFAERPEGSVSTLKIQRTQQEDSAVYLCASSVHRGLYEQYFGPGTRLTVT.

V and J are TRBV28 and TRBJ2-1; possible D gene TRBD1, 6 bases. This CDR3 region has 13 residues. Deletions cut 6 bases from V and 2 bases from J, with 8 bases between. Germline loops: CDR1 MDHEN, CDR2 SYDVKM. The CDR3 DNA sequence: TGTGCCAGCAGACAGGGTGCCTACAATGAGCAGTTCTTC. Translated, it gives CASRQGAYNEQFF.

This chain connects TRBV28 to TRBJ2-2, with 9 bases fitting TRBD1. The germline CDR1 and CDR2 sequences are MDHEN and SYDVKM. V lost 6 bases, J lost 13 bases, and 15 bases stayed unmatched. The length of the CDR3 is 15 residues. CDR3 DNA: TGTGCCAGCAGCCTAACCCCGGGACAGGGTGTGGGGCTGTTTTTT. Amino acids: CASSLTPGQGVGLFF.

This clone turned up a few times. V gene TRBV10-3 combines with J gene TRBJ2-3; 7 bases fit TRBD2. The CDR3 runs to 13 residues. Germline CDR1 reads ENHRY; CDR2 reads SYGVKD. V lost 11 bases and J lost 3; bases outside the gene matches: 8. The CDR3 sequence is CASRREGTDTQYF. DNA of the CDR3: TGTGCCTCCAGGAGGGAGGGAACAGATACGCAGTATTTT.

This sequence joins TRBV24-1 and TRBJ2-5, with TRBD1 as a possible D gene (5 bases). V lost 10 bases and J 0 bases, leaving 8 bases between the germline ends. This CDR3 has 12 amino acids. The germline gives CDR1 KGHDR, CDR2 SFDVKD. The CDR3 sequence: CATAGNQETQYF. The CDR3 nucleotides are TGTGCCACTGCAGGGAACCAAGAGACCCAGTACTTC.

The rearrangement uses TRBV11-2 and TRBJ2-3; 9 bases line up with TRBD2. J lost 11 bases, V lost 3 bases, and 18 bases had no gene match. Germline loops: CDR1 SGHAT, CDR2 FQNNGV. CDR3 length equals 17 residues. This CDR3 is CASSLFSGAGGGYVQYF. DNA for the CDR3: TGTGCCAGCAGCTTGTTTTCGGGAGCGGGGGGTGGCTATGTGCAGTATTTT.

The J gene is TRBJ1-2, the V gene TRBV19, with TRBD1 as a possible D gene (5 bases). The CDR3 runs 14 residues. Germline V gives CDR1 LNHDA, CDR2 SQIVND (reference sequence). V was cut by 4 bases and J by 2 bases, with 11 bases left in between. The CDR3 loop reads CASSNLDRNYGYTF. The CDR3 DNA reads as TGTGCCAGTAGTAATCTCGACAGAAACTATGGCTACACCTTC.

The J gene is TRBJ1-2, the V gene TRBV27; tentatively, D is TRBD1 (6 bases). V lost 6 bases and J lost 1, with 15 bases in between. The CDR3 consists of 15 residues. Germline CDR1 is MNHEY and CDR2 is SMNVEV (reference sequence). This CDR3 reads CASSSNLRGNYGYTF. DNA for the CDR3: TGTGCCAGCAGCTCTAACCTCAGGGGTAACTATGGCTACACCTTC.

The chain has TRBV7-8 and TRBJ1-1; D is unclear. The CDR3 contains 14 residues. Germline V CDR1 and CDR2: SGHVS, FQNEAQ. Trimming took 3 bases from V and 2 from J, leaving 10 bases between them. The CDR3 DNA reads as TGTGCCAGCAGCTTTGCAGGTCACAACACTGAAGCTTTCTTT. Translating it yields CASSFAGHNTEAFF.

The chain uses TRBV28 and TRBJ2-7, with TRBD1 identical over 7 bases. V dropped 6 bases and J dropped 4; count of bases not matched to a gene: 6. Per germline, CDR1 MDHEN and CDR2 SYDVKM. The CDR3 length is 13 residues. CDR3 coding DNA: TGTGCCAGCAGGACAACACAGGGGTACGAGCAGTACTTC. Translating gives CASRTTQGYEQYF.

The V call is TRBV7-9, the J call TRBJ1-1, with no clear D. In germline, CDR1 is SEHNR, CDR2 FQNEAQ (reference sequence). The CDR3 runs 11 residues. V was cut by 5 bases and J by 6 bases, with 7 bases left in between. The CDR3 coding sequence is TGTGCCAGCAGCCAGGAGGCTGAAGCTTTCTTT. Its protein product is CASSQEAEAFF.

The chain joins TRBV19 to TRBJ2-5, with no clear D. Germline lookup yields CDR1 LNHDA and CDR2 SQIVND (reference sequence). V was cut by 9 bases and J by 2 bases, with 19 bases left in between. This CDR3 has 15 residues. CDR3 nucleotides: TGTGCCAGCAGCCCCCGGCCGGGTGAGCAAGAGACCCAGTACTTC. This encodes CASSPRPGEQETQYF.

The chain uses TRBV4-2 and TRBJ1-4, with TRBD1 identical over 12 bases. CDR1 and CDR2 (germline): LGHNA, YNFKEQ. The CDR3 extends over 19 amino acids. The trim removed 6 bases at V and 3 bases at J, leaving 14 bases unmatched. The CDR3: CASRTSGTGGRLANEKLFF. The CDR3 coding sequence is TGTGCCAGCAGGACCTCCGGGACAGGGGGCCGGCTCGCTAATGAAAAACTGTTTTTT.

V is TRBV7-9 and J is TRBJ1-3; D unresolved. From germline, CDR1 is SEHNR and CDR2 FQNEAQ (reference sequence). The germline V and J ends were trimmed by 7 bases and 2 bases, with 9 bases remaining between them. This CDR3 contains 13 residues. CDR3 nucleotide sequence: TGTGCCAGCAAGCTGGGAGCTGGAAACACCATATATTTT. It encodes CASKLGAGNTIYF.

This chain uses TRBV7-2 with TRBJ1-3; D is perhaps TRBD1 (6 bases). Germline assignment: CDR1 SGHTA and CDR2 FQGNSA. Trimming took off 3 bases at V and 0 bases at J, with 12 bases between the two ends. The CDR3 length is 16 residues. The CDR3 DNA reads TGTGCCAGCAGCTTTAAAACAGGGATCTCTGGAAACACCATATATTTT. It encodes CASSFKTGISGNTIYF. Full variable domain (outside the CDR3, taken from reference TRBV7-2 and TRBJ1-3): GAGVSQSPSNKVTEKGKDVELRCDPISGHTALYWYRQSLGQGLEFLIYFQGNSAPDKSGLPSDRFSAERTGGSVSTLTIQRTQQEDSAVYLCASSFKTGISGNTIYFGEGSWLTVV.

The DNA of the CDR3 is TGTGCCAGCTCACCACCGGGGACTAGCGGGCGCAATGAGCAGTTCTTC. It specifies CASSPPGTSGRNEQFF. The genes are TRBV18 and TRBJ2-1; 12 bases align to TRBD2. With V trimmed by 0 bases and J by 6 bases, 3 bases remained unmatched. Looked up from germline, CDR1 is KGHSH and CDR2 is LQKENI. The CDR3 totals 16 residues.

V and J are TRBV20-1 and TRBJ2-5; D not resolved. The CDR3 is 10 residues long. Germline V gene data show CDR1 as DFQATT and CDR2 as SNEGSKA (reference sequence). V lost 6 bases and J lost 5, with 7 bases in between. This CDR3 reads CSAEEETQYF. The CDR3 DNA reads TGCAGTGCCGAAGAGGAGACCCAGTACTTC.

This clone was counted once. This chain connects TRBV27 to TRBJ2-1; 9 bases fit TRBD2. Unmatched junction bases numbered 11, after V lost 7 bases and J lost 10 bases. CDR3 length: 14 residues. Germline loops: CDR1 MNHEY, CDR2 SMNVEV (reference sequence). The CDR3 DNA follows: TGTGCCAGCACCCCCGGTCTAGCGGGAAACGAGCAGTTCTTC. Its translation is CASTPGLAGNEQFF.

V is TRBV19 and J is TRBJ1-4; 11 bases agree with TRBD1. V gave up 5 bases and J gave up 5 bases; unmatched junction bases: 4. The CDR3 contains 15 residues. Germline V gives CDR1 LNHDA, CDR2 SQIVND (reference sequence). In DNA form, the CDR3 reads TGTGCCAGTAGTTCGTGGACAGGGGGCAATGAAAAACTGTTTTTT. Translated: CASSSWTGGNEKLFF.

V is TRBV12-5 and J is TRBJ1-2, with 8 positions matching TRBD1. The trim removed 10 bases at V and 8 bases at J, leaving 9 bases unmatched. The CDR3 covers 12 residues. CDR1 LGHNT and CDR2 FRNRAP come from the germline V gene. This chain's CDR3 is CATSPGGGGYTF. For the CDR3, the DNA is TGTGCTACCTCCCCAGGGGGCGGGGGCTACACCTTC.

For the CDR3, the DNA is TGTGCCTGGGCAACTAGGGGAAACACCATATATTTT. It translates to CAWATRGNTIYF. The chain joins TRBV30 to TRBJ1-3, with D hard to call. In germline, CDR1 is GTSNPN, CDR2 SVGIG (reference sequence). CDR3 length: 12 amino acids. The V end was cut by 5 bases, the J end by 4 bases, with 9 bases between.

The J gene is TRBJ1-2, the V gene TRBV6-5; D is ambiguous. Trimming removed 4 bases at V and 2 bases at J, with 11 bases between. CDR3 length: 14 residues. Germline CDR1 and CDR2: MNHEY and SVGAGI. DNA for the CDR3: TGTGCCAGCAGTTCCAACACCTTAAACTATGGCTACACCTTC. Residues: CASSSNTLNYGYTF.

This chain joins TRBV7-3 and TRBJ2-7, with 8 bases lining up with TRBD2. This CDR3 has 15 amino acids. With 5 bases clipped from V and 6 bases from J, the junction kept 12 bases outside the gene matches. Germline V gives CDR1 SGHTA, CDR2 FQGTGA. Written as DNA, the CDR3 is TGTGCCAGCAGCACTAAGGGGACTAGAGGACGCGAGCAGTACTTC. This codes for CASSTKGTRGREQYF.

The chain recombines TRBV19 with TRBJ1-2; D is unresolved. V gave up 5 bases and J gave up 1 base, with 11 bases separating them. Germline lookup yields CDR1 LNHDA and CDR2 SQIVND (reference sequence). The CDR3 sequence is 14 residues long. CDR3: CASSPLGDNYGYTF. The CDR3 bases are TGTGCCAGTAGTCCTCTCGGGGATAACTATGGCTACACCTTC.

The chain links TRBV6-5 to TRBJ2-7, with a tentative D call TRBD2 (6 bases). CDR1 MNHEY and CDR2 SVGAGI come from the germline V gene. There are 12 residues in the CDR3. The V end was cut by 7 bases, the J end by 2 bases, with 9 bases between. The CDR3 sequence: CASKGRTYEQYF. In nucleotides, the CDR3 is TGTGCCAGCAAGGGGAGGACCTACGAGCAGTACTTC.

The genes are TRBV30 and TRBJ1-1; D uncertain. The CDR3 length is 16 residues. The V and J ends lost 3 bases and 1 base respectively, with 18 bases between them. Germline V lookup: CDR1 GTSNPN, CDR2 SVGIG (reference sequence). CDR3 protein: CAWSPRSRLTNTEAFF. The CDR3 DNA reads TGTGCCTGGAGCCCGCGGTCGAGACTTACGAACACTGAAGCTTTCTTT.